The source of this T cell receptor beta chain is a study of siplizumab effects on memory and regulatory T cells. The wider study: In pairs, mixed lymphocyte reactions were done either with siplizumab at 0.9 to 1 ug/mL or without any drug present.

Cells from the mixed lymphocyte reaction underwent coculture for under seven days at 37 degrees C. Trimming shortened V by 5 bases and J by 6 bases, and 17 bases separated the two germline ends. The CDR3 covers 15 residues. From germline, CDR1 is LNHNV and CDR2 YYDKDF (reference sequence). Study outcomes and limitations: Memory cells seemed less diverse than naive T cells, which also seemed major contributors to the alloresponse. Siplizumab caused a significant drop in alloreactive sequences traceable to unstimulated CD4+ memory cells.

This clone was found a few times. Antigen specificity is unknown. Per sample, 95,000 to 100,000 TCR templates were assayed. Clones were read by immunoSEQ multiplex PCR, and TCRdb kept only the in-frame ones, dropping some. The sample has 9,500 to 10,000 clones, around 40% seen once; the top ten hold 8.5% to 9%. The sequence came from a human donor in good health; the cells came from an allogeneic mixed lymphocyte reaction. V is TRBV15 and J is TRBJ2-1; tentative D call: TRBD2 (5 bases). The sequenced sample was CFSE-low (dividing) CD4+ T cells sorted from an allogeneic mixed lymphocyte reaction. The CDR3 spells CATSLNSGKLNEQFF. The DNA for the CDR3 is TGTGCCACCAGCCTTAATTCCGGGAAACTCAATGAGCAGTTCTTC. Full variable domain (outside the CDR3, taken from reference TRBV15 and TRBJ2-1): DAMVIQNPRYQVTQFGKPVTLSCSQTLNHNVMYWYQQKSSQAPKLLFHYYDKDFNNEADTPDNFQSRRPNTSFCFLDIRSPGLGDTAMYLCATSLNSGKLNEQFFGPGTRLTVL.